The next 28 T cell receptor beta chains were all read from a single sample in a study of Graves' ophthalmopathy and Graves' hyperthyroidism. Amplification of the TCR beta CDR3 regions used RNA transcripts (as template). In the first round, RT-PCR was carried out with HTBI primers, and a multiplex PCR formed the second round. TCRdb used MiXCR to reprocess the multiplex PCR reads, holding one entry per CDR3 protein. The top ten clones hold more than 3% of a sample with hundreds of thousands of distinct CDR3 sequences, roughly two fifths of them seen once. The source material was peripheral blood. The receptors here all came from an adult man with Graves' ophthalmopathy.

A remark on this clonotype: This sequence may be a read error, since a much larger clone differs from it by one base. The CDR3, as DNA: TGTGCCAGCAGTTACCTCCGCGATTCCTCCCTGAGGGGCTACGTGCAGTACTTC. Protein: CASSYLRDSSLRGYVQYF. The chain carries TRBV6-1 and TRBJ2-7, with D perhaps matching TRBD1 or TRBD2 (5 bases each). Germline assignment: CDR1 MNHNS and CDR2 SASEGT. The CDR3 is 18 amino acids.

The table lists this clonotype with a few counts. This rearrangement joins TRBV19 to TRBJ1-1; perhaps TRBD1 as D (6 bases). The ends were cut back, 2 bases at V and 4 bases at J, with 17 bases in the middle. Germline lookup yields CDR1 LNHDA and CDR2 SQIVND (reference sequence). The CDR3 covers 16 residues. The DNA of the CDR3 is TGTGCCAGTAGTATACCGAGGCAGGGGATGTTCACTGAAGCTTTCTTT. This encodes CASSIPRQGMFTEAFF.

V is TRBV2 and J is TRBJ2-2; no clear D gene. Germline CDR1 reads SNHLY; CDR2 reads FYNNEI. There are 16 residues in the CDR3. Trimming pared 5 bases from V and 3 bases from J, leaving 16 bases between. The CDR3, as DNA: TGTGCCAGCAGTCGCCGACGGTGGGTAGACACCGGGGAGCTGTTTTTT. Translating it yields CASSRRRWVDTGELFF.

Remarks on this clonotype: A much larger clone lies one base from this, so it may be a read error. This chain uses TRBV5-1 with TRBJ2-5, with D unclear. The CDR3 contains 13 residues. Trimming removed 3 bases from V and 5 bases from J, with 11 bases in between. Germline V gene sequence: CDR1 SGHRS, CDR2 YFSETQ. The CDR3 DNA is TGCGCCAGCAGCTCGGACGCCGGGGAGACCCAGTACTTC. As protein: CASSSDAGETQYF.

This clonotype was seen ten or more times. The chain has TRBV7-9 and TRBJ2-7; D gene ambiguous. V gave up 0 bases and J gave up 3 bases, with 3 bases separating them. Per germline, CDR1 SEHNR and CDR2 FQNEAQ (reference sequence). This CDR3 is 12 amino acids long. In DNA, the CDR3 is TGTGCCAGCAGCTTAGCCAACTACGAGCAGTACTTC. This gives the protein CASSLANYEQYF. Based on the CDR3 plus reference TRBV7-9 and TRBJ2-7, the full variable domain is DTGVSQNPRHKITKRGQNVTFRCDPISEHNRLYWYRQTLGQGPEFLTYFQNEAQLEKSRLLSDRFSAERPKGSFSTLEIQRTEQGDSAMYLCASSLANYEQYFGPGTRLTVT.

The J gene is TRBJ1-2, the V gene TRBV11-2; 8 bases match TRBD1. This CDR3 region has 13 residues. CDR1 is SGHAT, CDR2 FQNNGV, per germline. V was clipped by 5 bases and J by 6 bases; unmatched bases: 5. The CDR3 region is CASSPKTGDGYTF. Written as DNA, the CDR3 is TGTGCCAGCAGCCCCAAGACAGGGGATGGCTACACCTTC.

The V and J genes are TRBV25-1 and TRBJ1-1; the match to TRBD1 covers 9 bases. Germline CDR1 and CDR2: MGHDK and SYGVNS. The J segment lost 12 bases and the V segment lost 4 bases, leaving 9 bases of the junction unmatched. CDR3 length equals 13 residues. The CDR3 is CASSGPGTGRTFF. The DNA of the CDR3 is TGTGCCAGCAGTGGTCCCGGGACAGGGAGGACTTTCTTT. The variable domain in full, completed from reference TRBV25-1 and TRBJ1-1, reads EADIYQTPRYLVIGTGKKITLECSQTMGHDKMYWYQQDPGMELHLIHYSYGVNSTEKGDLSSESTVSRIRTEHFPLTLESARPSHTSQYLCASSGPGTGRTFFGQGTRLTVV.

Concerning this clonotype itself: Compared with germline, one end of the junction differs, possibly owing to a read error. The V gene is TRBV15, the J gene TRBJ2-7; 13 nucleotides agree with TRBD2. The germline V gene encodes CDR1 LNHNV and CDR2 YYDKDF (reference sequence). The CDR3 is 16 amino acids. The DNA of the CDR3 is TGTGCCACCAGCAAGGGACTAGCGGGAAACACCGGGGAGCTGTACTTC. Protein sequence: CATSKGLAGNTGELYF.

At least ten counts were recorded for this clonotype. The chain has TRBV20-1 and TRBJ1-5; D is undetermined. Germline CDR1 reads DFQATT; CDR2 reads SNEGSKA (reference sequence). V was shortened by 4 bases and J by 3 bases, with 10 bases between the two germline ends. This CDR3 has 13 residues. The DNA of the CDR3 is TGCAGTGCTACCAACAGAAACAATCAGCCCCAGCATTTT. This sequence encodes CSATNRNNQPQHF.

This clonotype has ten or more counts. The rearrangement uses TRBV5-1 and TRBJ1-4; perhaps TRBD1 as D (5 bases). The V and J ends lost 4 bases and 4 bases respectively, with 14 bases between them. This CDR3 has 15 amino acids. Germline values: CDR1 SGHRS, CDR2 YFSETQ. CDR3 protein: CASSRTAGSNEKLFF. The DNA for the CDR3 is TGCGCCAGCAGCCGAACGGCAGGGAGTAATGAAAAACTGTTTTTT.

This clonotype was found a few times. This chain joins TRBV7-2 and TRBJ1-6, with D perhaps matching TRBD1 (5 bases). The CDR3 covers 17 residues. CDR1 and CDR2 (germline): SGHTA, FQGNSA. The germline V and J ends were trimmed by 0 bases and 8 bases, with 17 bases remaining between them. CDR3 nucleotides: TGTGCCAGCAGCTTAGCGACGGGGCCAGGGATTGATTCACCCCTCCACTTT. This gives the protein CASSLATGPGIDSPLHF.

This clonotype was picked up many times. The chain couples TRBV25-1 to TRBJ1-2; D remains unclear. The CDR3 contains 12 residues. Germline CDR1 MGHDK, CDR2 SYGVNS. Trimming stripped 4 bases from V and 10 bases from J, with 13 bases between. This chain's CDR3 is CASSGLGILYTF. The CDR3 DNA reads TGTGCCAGCAGTGGTTTAGGGATACTCTACACCTTC.

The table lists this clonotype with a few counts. The CDR3: CASSRASGRALTDTQYF. The CDR3, as DNA: TGTGCCAGCAGTCGCGCCAGCGGGAGGGCCTTGACAGATACGCAGTATTTT. The gene calls are TRBV2 and TRBJ2-3, with TRBD2 matching 10 bases. V was pared by 5 bases and J by 3 bases, with 11 bases of the junction left unmatched. The germline V gene encodes CDR1 SNHLY and CDR2 FYNNEI. This CDR3 has 17 residues.

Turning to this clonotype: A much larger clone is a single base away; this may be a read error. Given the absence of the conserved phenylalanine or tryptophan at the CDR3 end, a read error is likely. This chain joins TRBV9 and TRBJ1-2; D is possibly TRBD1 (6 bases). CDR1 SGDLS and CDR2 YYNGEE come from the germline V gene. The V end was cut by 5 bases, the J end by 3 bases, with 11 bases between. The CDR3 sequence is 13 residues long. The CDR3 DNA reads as TGTGCCAGCAGGAGGGACACCTACTATGGCTACACCTCC. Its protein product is CASRRDTYYGYTS.

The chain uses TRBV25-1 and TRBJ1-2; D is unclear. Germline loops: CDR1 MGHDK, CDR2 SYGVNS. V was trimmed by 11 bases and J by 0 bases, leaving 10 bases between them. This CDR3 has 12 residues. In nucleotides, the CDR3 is TGTGCCTGGAGTGTTACTAACTATGGCTACACCTTC. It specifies CAWSVTNYGYTF.

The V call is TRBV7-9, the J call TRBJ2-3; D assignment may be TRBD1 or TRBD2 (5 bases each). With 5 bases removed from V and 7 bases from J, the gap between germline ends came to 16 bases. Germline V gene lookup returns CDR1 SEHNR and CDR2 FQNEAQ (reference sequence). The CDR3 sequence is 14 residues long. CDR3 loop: CASSQDGASYTQYF. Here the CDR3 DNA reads TGTGCCAGCAGCCAGGACGGGGCGTCGTATACGCAGTATTTT.

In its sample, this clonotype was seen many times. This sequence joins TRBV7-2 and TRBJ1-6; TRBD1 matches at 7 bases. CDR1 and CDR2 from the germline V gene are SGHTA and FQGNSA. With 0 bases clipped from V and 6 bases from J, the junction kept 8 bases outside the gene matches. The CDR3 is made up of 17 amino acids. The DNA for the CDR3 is TGTGCCAGCAGCTTAGCCTCTAGACAGGGTAGTAATTCACCCCTCCACTTT. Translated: CASSLASRQGSNSPLHF.

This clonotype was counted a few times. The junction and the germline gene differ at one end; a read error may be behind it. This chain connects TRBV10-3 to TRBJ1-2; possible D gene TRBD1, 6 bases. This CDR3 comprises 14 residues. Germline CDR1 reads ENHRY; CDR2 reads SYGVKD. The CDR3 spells CASSYRFQGHGYTF. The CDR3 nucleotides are TGTGCCAGCAGTTACCGTTTTCAGGGGCATGGCTACACCTTC.

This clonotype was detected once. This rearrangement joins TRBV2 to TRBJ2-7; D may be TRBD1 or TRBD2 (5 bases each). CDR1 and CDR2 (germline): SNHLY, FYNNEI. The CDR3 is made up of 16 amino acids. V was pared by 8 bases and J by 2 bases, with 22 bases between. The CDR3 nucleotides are TGTGCCAGCTCACCCCTATTAAGGGACGGACCCTACGAGCAGTACTTC. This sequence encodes CASSPLLRDGPYEQYF.

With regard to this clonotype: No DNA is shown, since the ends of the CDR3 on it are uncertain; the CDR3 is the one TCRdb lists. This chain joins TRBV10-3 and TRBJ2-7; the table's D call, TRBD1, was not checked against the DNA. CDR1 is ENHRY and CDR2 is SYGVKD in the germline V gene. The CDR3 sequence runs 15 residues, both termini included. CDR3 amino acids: CAICSARGDNYEHYF.

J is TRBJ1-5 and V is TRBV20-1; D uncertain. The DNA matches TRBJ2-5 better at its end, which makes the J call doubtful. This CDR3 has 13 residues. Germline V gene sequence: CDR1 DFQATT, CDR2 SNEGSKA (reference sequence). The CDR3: CSAKGGSNQPQYF. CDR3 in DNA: TGCAGTGCTAAGGGTGGTAGCAATCAGCCCCAGTACTTC.

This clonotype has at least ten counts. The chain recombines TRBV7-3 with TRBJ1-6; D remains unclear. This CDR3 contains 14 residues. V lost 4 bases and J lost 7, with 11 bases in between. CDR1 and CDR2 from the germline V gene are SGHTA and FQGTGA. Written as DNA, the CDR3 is TGTGCCAGCAGCTCCATTCTTCCAAATTCACCCCTCCACTTT. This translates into CASSSILPNSPLHF.

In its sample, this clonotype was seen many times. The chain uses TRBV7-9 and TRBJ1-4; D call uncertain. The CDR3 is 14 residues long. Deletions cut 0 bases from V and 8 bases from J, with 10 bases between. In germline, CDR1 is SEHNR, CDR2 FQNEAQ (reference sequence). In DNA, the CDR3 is TGTGCCAGCAGCTTAGCGGGCGGGGAGGAAAAACTGTTTTTT. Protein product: CASSLAGGEEKLFF.

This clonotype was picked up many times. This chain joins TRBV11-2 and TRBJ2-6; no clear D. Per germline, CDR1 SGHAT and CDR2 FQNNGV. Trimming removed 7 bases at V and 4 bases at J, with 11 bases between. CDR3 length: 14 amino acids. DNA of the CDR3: TGTGCCAGCAATGGGGTCTTCGGGGCCAACGTCCTGACTTTC. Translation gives CASNGVFGANVLTF.

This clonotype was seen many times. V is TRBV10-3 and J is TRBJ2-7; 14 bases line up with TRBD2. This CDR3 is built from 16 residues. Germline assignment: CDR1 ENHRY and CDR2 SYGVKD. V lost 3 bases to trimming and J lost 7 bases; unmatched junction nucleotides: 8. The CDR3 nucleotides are TGTGCCATCAGTGAATATGCGACTAGCGGGAGGGTGGAGCAGTACTTC. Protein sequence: CAISEYATSGRVEQYF.

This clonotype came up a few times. The CDR3 is CASSMDLGSGGSSGNTIYF. The CDR3 bases are TGTGCCAGTAGTATGGATCTTGGATCGGGCGGAAGCTCTGGAAACACCATATATTTT. The chain uses TRBV19 and TRBJ1-3; D is unclear. Germline CDR1 LNHDA, CDR2 SQIVND (reference sequence). CDR3 length equals 19 residues. The V and J ends lost 3 bases and 0 bases respectively, with 21 bases between them.

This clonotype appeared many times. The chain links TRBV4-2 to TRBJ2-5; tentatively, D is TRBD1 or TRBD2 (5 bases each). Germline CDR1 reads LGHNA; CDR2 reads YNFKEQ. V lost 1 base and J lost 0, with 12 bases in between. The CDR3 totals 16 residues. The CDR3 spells CASSQGRGRNQETQYF. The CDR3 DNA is TGTGCCAGCAGCCAAGGAAGGGGACGGAACCAAGAGACCCAGTACTTC.

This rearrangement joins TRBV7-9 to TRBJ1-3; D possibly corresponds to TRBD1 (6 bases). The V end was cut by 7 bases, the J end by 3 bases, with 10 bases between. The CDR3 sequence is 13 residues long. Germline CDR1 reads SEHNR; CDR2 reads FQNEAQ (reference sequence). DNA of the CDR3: TGTGCCAGCACCCCACAGGGTGGAAACACCATATATTTT. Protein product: CASTPQGGNTIYF.